The present TCR beta chain was sequenced within a study of blood T cell repertoires in COVID-19. Across the study: The United States, Italy and Spain were the sources of the acute and convalescent COVID-19 samples. In each case, the material was cDNA or gDNA derived from T cells, B-cell-depleted T cells, or PBMCs.

Authors' analysis steps: Amplified reference gene primers provided the basis for estimating nucleated cell counts. Data came from immunoSEQ multiplex PCR; TCRdb stores just in-frame clones and leaves some out. The V and J calls and the clone size are those of that table, but D and trimming were determined from the DNA. The sample has fewer than 110,000 clones, 92% seen once; the top ten hold less than 7.5%. V lost 6 bases, J lost 5 bases, and 14 bases lay in between. Germline assignment: CDR1 LNHDA and CDR2 SQIVND (reference sequence). The CDR3 spans 15 residues. This sequence originates from a man in his fifties or sixties with active COVID-19. Sequenced input: peripheral blood. J is TRBJ1-6 and V is TRBV19, with D hard to call. CDR3 sequence reads: CASRWRERNNSPLHF. CDR3 bases: TGTGCCAGTAGGTGGAGGGAGAGGAATAATTCACCCCTCCACTTT.